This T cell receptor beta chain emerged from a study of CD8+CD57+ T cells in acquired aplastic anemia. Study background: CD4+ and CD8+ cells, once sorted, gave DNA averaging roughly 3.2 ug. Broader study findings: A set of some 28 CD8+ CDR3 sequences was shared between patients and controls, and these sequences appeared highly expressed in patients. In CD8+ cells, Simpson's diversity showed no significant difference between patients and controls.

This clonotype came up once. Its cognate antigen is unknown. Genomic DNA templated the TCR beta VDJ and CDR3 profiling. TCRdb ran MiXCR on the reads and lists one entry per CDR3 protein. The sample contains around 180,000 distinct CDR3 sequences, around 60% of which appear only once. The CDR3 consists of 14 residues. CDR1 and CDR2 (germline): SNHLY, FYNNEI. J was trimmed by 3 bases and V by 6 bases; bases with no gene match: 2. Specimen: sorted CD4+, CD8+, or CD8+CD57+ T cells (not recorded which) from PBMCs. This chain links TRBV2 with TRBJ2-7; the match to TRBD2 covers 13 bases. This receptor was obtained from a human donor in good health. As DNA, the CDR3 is TGTGCCAGCAGCGGGACTAGCGGGGTCTACGAGCAGTACTTC. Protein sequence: CASSGTSGVYEQYF.